This T cell receptor (beta chain) was captured in a study of cytomegalovirus exposure and HLA in healthy donors (dated by TCRdb to about 2017). In the study overall: In an earlier analysis of fewer than 750 of the donors, around 290 Gb of sequence data and about 110 million unique TCR beta sequences from 150 million to 200 million T cells were reported. Approximately 310 gigabases of sequencing data and some 85 million unique TCR sequences were included in an early release covering several hundred HLA-typed donors. Of the roughly 430 genotyped donors, approximately 80% fell in the genetic ancestry cluster associated with self-reported Caucasian donors. The study aimed to test whether signatures of past pathogen exposure could be identified by cataloging public T cell receptors. The T cell repertoires of around 670 subjects were profiled by immunosequencing and related to cytomegalovirus serostatus. Besides the first cohort of hundreds of subjects, a separate validation cohort made up of roughly 120 different subjects was used. The study combined high-throughput TCR immunosequencing, statistical association of individual TCRs with disease status, and machine learning to predict cytomegalovirus infection status. A later analysis re-examined previously published TCR beta repertoires from just over 650 donors and added high-resolution HLA genotyping to investigate patterns of TCR occurrence. Rather than using new phenotypic data, the later analysis identified candidate immune exposures from TCR beta sequences and from how often those sequences occurred across donors. An earlier analysis of roughly 580 of the donors used high-throughput TCR beta sequencing to judge whether each TCR beta V gene segment behaved as functional or pseudogenic. Donor age, sex, ethnicity and CMV serostatus were compiled alongside the repertoire data. A later genetic analysis took genome-wide SNP genotypes for about 55% of the roughly 700 donors and used that subset as a discovery cohort. Every repertoire in the discovery cohort had been generated on one and the same sequencing platform. Class I and class II HLA loci were covered by the typing at four-digit resolution. The number of typed donors differed by locus: roughly 629-630 for A, B, C, DRB1 and DQB1; approximately 520 for DQA1; 606 for DPA1; and some 430 for DPB1. Because of strong linkage in the cohort, 5 or 6 DR-DQ haplotypes were treated as single units for association and clustering. Among 398 genotyped donors of the cohort, an average of approximately 240,000 unique TCR beta nucleotide sequences were sequenced per donor, roughly a sixth of them non-productive.

Libraries were constructed by the immunoSEQ multiplex PCR assay. The multiplex PCR relied on a mix of 60 forward primers for TCR Vbeta segments and 13 reverse primers for TCR Jbeta segments. A multiplex PCR assay on genomic DNA amplified the CDR3 region of rearranged TCR beta genes. The amplified TCR beta libraries were sequenced on the Illumina HiSeq System as 87-base-pair reads. The original pipeline was this. A later analysis counted about 80 million unique TCR beta chains across the 600 to 850 repertoires, and roughly 11 million of these chains were shared by at least two donors. Raw reads were error-corrected and collapsed into unique sequences by a nearest-neighbor algorithm in which closely related sequences were merged to remove PCR and sequencing errors. To assign V, D and J gene segments, CDR3 sequences were aligned to IMGT reference sequences. For a sequence to be retained, at least a six-nucleotide match to both a V gene segment and a J gene segment was required. Rearrangements were called productive when the CDR3 lacked stop codons and stayed in frame with V and J; all others were non-productive. CDR3 was defined by IMGT convention, running from the second conserved V-encoded cysteine to the conserved J-encoded phenylalanine. The earlier analysis of about 560 of the donors excluded any sequence lacking an unambiguous match to a single V gene segment. In an earlier analysis of 587 of the donors, V segments were called functional above 56.7% productive rearrangements and were called segregating when the between-donor standard deviation exceeded 5%. A statistical classification framework was built to diagnose cytomegalovirus status from the catalog of TCR beta chain sequences. In a later analysis, V and J genes were assigned by comparing TCR nucleotide sequences against IMGT/GENE-DB human TR gene sequences. Using the TCRdist pipeline, a later analysis assigned CDR3 sequences along with most-parsimonious VDJ recombination scenarios. In a later analysis, each TCR beta chain was defined by its CDR3 amino acid sequence together with its V-gene family, and reads lacking a unique V-gene family were excluded. In a later analysis, some 600 highly shared, low-generation-probability nucleotide sequences were removed to address suspected cross-contamination and a sequencing artifact. A later analysis calculated a clonal expansion index for each public chain from normalized within-repertoire ranks of inferred template counts. A later analysis computed generation probabilities with a VDJ recombination model fitted to out-of-frame rearrangements, and checked the results against IGoR. A later analysis scored TCR-TCR, TCR-HLA and TCR-CMV co-occurrence with hypergeometric tests, applying a repertoire-size bias correction to TCR pairs. In a later analysis, false discovery rates were estimated by permuting HLA or CMV assignments 20 times. In a later analysis, co-occurring TCRs were grouped using DBSCAN, with TCRdist sequence similarity added in when clustering inside HLA-allele-positive subsets. Co-occurrence clustering excluded repertoires with fewer than 30,000 or more than 120,000 public chains, plus five with anomalous nucleotide sharing. Drawn from immuneACCESS, this table holds only the in-frame rearrangements with V and J called that TCRdb kept. Clones are partly lost; checked studies trace under half to an unresolved V gene and leave the rest unexplained. The V and J calls and clone size were taken over from that table, and D and trimming were inferred from the DNA. The sample table holds under 80,000 clones, of which about 80% were seen once. The ten biggest clones cover about 53% of the sample.

The cohort consisted of approximately 690 healthy bone marrow donors. At the time of sampling, every cohort member was nominally healthy, though immune exposures that went unrecorded were likely present. The donor tested CMV seropositive, placing the donor among the roughly 270 seropositive members of the cohort. A peripheral blood sample was provided by each donor, and peripheral blood mononuclear cells were used for TCR beta sequencing. Genomic DNA extraction from the blood cell samples was performed with the Qiagen DNeasy Blood Extraction Kit. For this clone: This clone's antigen is unknown. No base quality values were provided; no much bigger clone lies one nucleotide off.

The investigation overall reported the following: For the cohort, immune exposure information was limited to CMV serostatus. Only TCR beta chains were sequenced in this cohort, and the absence of alpha or paired-chain data limited detectable features. The sequencing pipeline was judged likely to have produced a cluster of highly shared sequence variants as a technical artifact. Most CMV-associated TCR beta chains appeared to be HLA-restricted in a later analysis, and the HLA associations seemed to be driven largely by CMV exposure. A further reported finding was that TCR beta sequences accurately predicted the HLA-A and HLA-B alleles for most subjects in the first cohort. According to a later analysis, TCR association rates differed among HLA loci, with DRB1 alleles showing the most associated TCRs and HLA-C alleles showing the fewest. In vitro tests confirmed that a few of the cytomegalovirus-associated TCR beta chains recognize cytomegalovirus antigens. Because counts were too low, about 15 rarely observed V segments, including chromosome 9 orphons, were left out of the earlier analysis of some 640 of the donors. Compared with the approximately 710-donor mean, donors in an Asian-associated ancestry cluster had fewer N-insertions in productive TCRs, according to a later genetic analysis. When HLA alleles, especially DR and DQ, strongly co-occurred, TCR associations were difficult to assign to individual alleles. A total of 150 or so TCR beta chains were listed by the study as associated with cytomegalovirus. While some public TCRs were present in many individuals, most TCR sequences turned up only very rarely across donors. Correlated functional status among segregating V segments might be attributable to linkage disequilibrium, but an unknown experimental factor could not be ruled out. In a later analysis, 16,951 TCR beta sequences were associated with specific HLA alleles at a false discovery rate of 0.05. The authors suggested that the approach could potentially be generalized to other disease states and immunological phenotypes. Roughly uniform sequencing depth across donors was assumed in presence/absence analyses, although this assumption may not hold. Because some donors lacked HLA typing at each locus, the association tests relied only on the typed subset. In both the original and validation cohorts, the classifier was reported to diagnose cytomegalovirus status with high specificity and sensitivity. In a later genetic analysis, a missense DCLRE1C variant was associated with V-gene and J-gene trimming of TCR beta chains, and the association was replicated in an independent cohort. According to a later analysis, parvovirus B19, influenza, CMV and Epstein-Barr virus appeared linked to several top co-occurrence clusters. An earlier analysis of approximately 540 of the donors showed that most TCR beta V segments appeared in productive rearrangements either about 90% or about 30% of the time, which broadly matched IMGT annotations. In a later analysis, HLA-associated TCR beta chains were found to be more clonally expanded and to have lower generation probabilities than equally common non-associated chains.

The sequence was collected from a man aged 45 to 65 in good health and CMV-seropositive. The material sequenced was PBMCs.

CDR3 protein: CASSFEGATGNTIYF. Read as DNA, the sequence is TGCGCCAGCAGCTTTGAGGGGGCAACGGGAAACACCATATATTTT. This chain is built from TRBV5-1 and TRBJ1-3; 7 bases in the junction line up with TRBD1. Germline trimming: 2 bases from V, 4 bases from J; junction bases outside gene matches: 6. Looking up the germline V gene yields CDR1 SGHRS and CDR2 YFSETQ. Including cysteine and phenylalanine, the CDR3 has 15 amino acids. Kept here is only the CDR3 DNA, which spans 45 bases and is read in frame from base 1.